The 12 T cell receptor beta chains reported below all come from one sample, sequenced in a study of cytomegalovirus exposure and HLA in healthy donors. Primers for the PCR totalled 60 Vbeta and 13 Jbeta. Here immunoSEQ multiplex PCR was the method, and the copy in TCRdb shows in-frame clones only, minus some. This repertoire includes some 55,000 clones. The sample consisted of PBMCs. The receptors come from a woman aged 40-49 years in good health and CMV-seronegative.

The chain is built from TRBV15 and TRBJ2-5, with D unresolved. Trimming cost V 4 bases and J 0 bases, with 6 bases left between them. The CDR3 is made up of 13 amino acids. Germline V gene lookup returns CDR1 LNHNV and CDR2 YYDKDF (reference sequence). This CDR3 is CATSISYQETQYF. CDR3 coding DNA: TGTGCCACCAGCATATCGTACCAAGAGACCCAGTACTTC.

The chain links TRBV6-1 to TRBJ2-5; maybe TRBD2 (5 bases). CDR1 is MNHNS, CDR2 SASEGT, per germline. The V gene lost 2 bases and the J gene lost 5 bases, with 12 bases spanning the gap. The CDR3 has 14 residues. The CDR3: CASSESYRRETQYF. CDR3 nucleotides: TGTGCCAGCAGTGAAAGCTACCGGAGGGAGACCCAGTACTTC.

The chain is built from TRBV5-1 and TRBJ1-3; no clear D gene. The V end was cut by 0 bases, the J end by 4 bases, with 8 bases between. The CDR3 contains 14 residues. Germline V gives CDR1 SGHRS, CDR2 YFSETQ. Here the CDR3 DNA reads TGCGCCAGCAGCTTGGCTTCAGAAGGAAACACCATATATTTT. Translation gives CASSLASEGNTIYF.

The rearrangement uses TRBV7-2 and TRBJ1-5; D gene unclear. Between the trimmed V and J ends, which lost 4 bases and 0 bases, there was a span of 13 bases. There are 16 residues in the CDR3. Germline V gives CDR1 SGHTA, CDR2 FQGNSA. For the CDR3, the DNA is TGTGCCAGCAGCTCAGATTCGGGAGGTAGCAATCAGCCCCAGCATTTT. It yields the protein CASSSDSGGSNQPQHF.

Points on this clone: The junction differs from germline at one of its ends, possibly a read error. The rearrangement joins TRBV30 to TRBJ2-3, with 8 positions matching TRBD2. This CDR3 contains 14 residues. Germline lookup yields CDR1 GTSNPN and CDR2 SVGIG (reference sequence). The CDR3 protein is CAIPKSGGADKQYF. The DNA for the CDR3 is TGTGCAATTCCCAAGAGCGGGGGTGCAGATAAGCAGTATTTT.

This CDR3 is CASSPVIARHSYNEQFF. The CDR3, as DNA: TGTGCCAGCAGTCCCGTTATAGCGAGGCACTCCTACAATGAGCAGTTCTTC. This chain joins TRBV28 and TRBJ2-1; tentatively, D is TRBD2 (5 bases). The germline CDR1 and CDR2 sequences are MDHEN and SYDVKM. The CDR3 length is 17 residues. Trimming left V 5 bases short and J 0 bases short, with 17 bases between.

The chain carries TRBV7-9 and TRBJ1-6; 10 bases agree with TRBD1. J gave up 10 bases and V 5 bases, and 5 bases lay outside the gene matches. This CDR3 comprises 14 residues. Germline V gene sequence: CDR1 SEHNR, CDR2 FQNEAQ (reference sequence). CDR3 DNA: TGTGCCAGCAGCAGGGACAGGGGTGGCTCACCCCTCCACTTT. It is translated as CASSRDRGGSPLHF.

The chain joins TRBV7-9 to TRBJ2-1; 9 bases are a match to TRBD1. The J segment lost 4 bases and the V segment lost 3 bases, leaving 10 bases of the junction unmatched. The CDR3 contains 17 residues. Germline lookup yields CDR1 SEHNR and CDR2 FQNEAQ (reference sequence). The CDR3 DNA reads TGTGCCAGCAGCTTCGGGGCCGGGACAGGGCAGTACAATGAGCAGTTCTTC. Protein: CASSFGAGTGQYNEQFF.

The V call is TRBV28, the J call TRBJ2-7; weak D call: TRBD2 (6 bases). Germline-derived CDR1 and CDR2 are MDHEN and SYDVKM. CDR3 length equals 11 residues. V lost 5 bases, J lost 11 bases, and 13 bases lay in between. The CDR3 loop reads CASSLPGGEYF. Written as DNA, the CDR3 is TGTGCCAGCAGTCTCCCCGGAGGGGAGTACTTC.

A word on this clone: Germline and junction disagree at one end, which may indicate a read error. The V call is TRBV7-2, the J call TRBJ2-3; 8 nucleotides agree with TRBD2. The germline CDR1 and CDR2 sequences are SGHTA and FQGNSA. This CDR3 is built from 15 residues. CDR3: CASSFLAGSTNTQYF. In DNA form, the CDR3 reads TGTGCCAGCAGCTTTTTAGCGGGAAGCACAAATACGCAGTATTTT.

The CDR3 region is CASSETLRGGSGGYTF. Written as DNA, the CDR3 is TGTGCCAGCAGTGAGACTTTACGGGGGGGTTCGGGTGGCTACACCTTC. J is TRBJ1-2 and V is TRBV6-1; D perhaps matches TRBD1 (5 bases). The CDR3 has 16 amino acids. Germline CDR1 and CDR2: MNHNS and SASEGT. The V end was cut by 3 bases, the J end by 7 bases, with 21 bases between.

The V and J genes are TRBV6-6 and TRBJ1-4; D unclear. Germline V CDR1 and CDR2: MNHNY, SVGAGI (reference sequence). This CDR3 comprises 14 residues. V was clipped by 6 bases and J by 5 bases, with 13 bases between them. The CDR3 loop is CASRVVGVNEKLFF. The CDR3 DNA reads TGTGCCAGCAGAGTCGTCGGGGTCAATGAAAAACTGTTTTTT.